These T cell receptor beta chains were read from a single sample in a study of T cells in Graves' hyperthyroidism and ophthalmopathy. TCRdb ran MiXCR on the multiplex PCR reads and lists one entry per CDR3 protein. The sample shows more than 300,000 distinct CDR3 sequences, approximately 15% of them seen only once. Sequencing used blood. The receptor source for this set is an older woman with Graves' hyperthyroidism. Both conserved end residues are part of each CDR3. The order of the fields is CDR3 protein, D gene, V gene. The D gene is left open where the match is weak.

CASSYGGSDQPQHF,-,TRBV6-6
CAIQGDQETQYF,TRBD1,TRBV10-3
CASRSGTEGEQFF,TRBD1,TRBV28
CSARGPAYSGYTF,-,TRBV20-1
CSVLGPLENQETQYF,-,TRBV29-1
CASSQWRNTEAFF,-,TRBV3-1
CATSVGTGGRNEQFF,TRBD1,TRBV24-1
CASSLQGVGTGELFF,TRBD1,TRBV19
CASSQAPHRLAGAYNEQFF,TRBD2,TRBV4-2
CAISEPTQGRDEQYF,-,TRBV10-3
CASSFQASYEQYF,-,TRBV19